These T cell receptor beta chains were read from a single sample in a study of cytomegalovirus exposure and HLA in healthy donors. Clones were sequenced by immunoSEQ multiplex PCR, and TCRdb holds only the in-frame ones, with some missing. The sample lists approximately 220,000 clones, 65% to 90% occurring once. The sequencing input was PBMCs. These receptor sequences come from a girl aged 5 to 17 in good health and CMV-seronegative. Each CDR3 is given with its conserved first and last residue. The D gene is left open where the match is weak. Clone size appears in some rows only: once, few, many, or a class for an expanded clone.

v_gene	j_gene	d_gene	abundance	len	CDR3nt	CDR3aa
TRBV25-1	TRBJ1-1	NA	NA	13	TGTGCCAGCAGTGTCCCCGGGGGGGTGTCAACTTTCTTT	CASSVPGGVSTFF
TRBV19	TRBJ1-2	TRBD1	once	15	TGTGCCAGTAGTCCAAGGACAGGGAGGTACTATGGCTACACCTTC	CASSPRTGRYYGYTF
TRBV28	TRBJ2-5	NA	NA	13	TGTGCCACCCAGACCTGGGGGCAAGAGACCCGGTACTTC	CATQTWGQETRYF
TRBV27	TRBJ2-4	NA	NA	13	TGTGCCAGCAGTTCCCTAGCCAAAAACATTCAGTACTTC	CASSSLAKNIQYF
TRBV29-1	TRBJ1-1	NA	NA	15	TGCAGCGTTGAATACCTCCGGGGGGATATGACTGAAGCTTTCTTT	CSVEYLRGDMTEAFF
TRBV9	TRBJ2-7	NA	NA	16	TGTGCCAGCAGCGTAGGCCCCCCAGGAGGGCCGGGCGAGCAGTACTTC	CASSVGPPGGPGEQYF
TRBV6-5	TRBJ1-6	NA	NA	15	TGTGCCAGCAGTTACGTCGGGGGAAATAATTCACCCCTCCACTTT	CASSYVGGNNSPLHF
TRBV6-5	TRBJ1-2	TRBD1	few	14	TGTGCCAGCAGCCAAATGACAGGGGGCTATGGCTACACCTTC	CASSQMTGGYGYTF
TRBV12-5	TRBJ2-2	NA	once	12	TGTGCTAGTGGTAGCGGTACCGGGGAGCTGTTTTTT	CASGSGTGELFF
TRBV5-1	TRBJ1-1	TRBD1	NA	16	TGCGCCAGCAGCTCCTCGACAGGGTCCCTGAACACTGAAGCTTTCTTT	CASSSSTGSLNTEAFF
TRBV20-1	TRBJ2-1	NA	NA	11	TGCAGTGCCTTTCTGCGCTACGAGCAGTTCTTC	CSAFLRYEQFF
TRBV9	TRBJ2-7	TRBD1	NA	14	TGTGCCAGCAGCGTAGCGGGACAGGGGTACGAGCAGTACTTC	CASSVAGQGYEQYF
TRBV5-6	TRBJ2-5	TRBD1	NA	16	TGTGCCAGCAGCTCCGGACAGGGATATCTCCAAGAGACCCAGTACTTC	CASSSGQGYLQETQYF
TRBV28	TRBJ1-1	TRBD1	NA	13	TGTGCCAGCAGTCTCAGGGGGCTTACTGAAGCTTTCTTT	CASSLRGLTEAFF
TRBV28	TRBJ2-1	NA	NA	15	TGTGCCAGCAGTTTCGGGTCGAGCGTCTACAATGAGCAGTTCTTC	CASSFGSSVYNEQFF
TRBV18	TRBJ2-3	TRBD2	once	17	TGTGCCAGCTCACCCGGGACTAGCGGGTGGGGCACAGATACGCAGTATTTT	CASSPGTSGWGTDTQYF
TRBV6-5	TRBJ2-1	NA	NA	15	TGTGCCAGCAGTTACGGTCCAGGGCGCTACAATGAGCAGTTCTTC	CASSYGPGRYNEQFF
TRBV10-1	TRBJ1-2	NA	few	11	TGCGCCAGCAGCGCAGGGTCGAGCTACACCTTC	CASSAGSSYTF
TRBV11-3	TRBJ1-2	NA	NA	13	TGTGCCAGCAGCTTAGTCTCAGGGGACGGCTACACCTTC	CASSLVSGDGYTF
TRBV18	TRBJ1-2	TRBD1	NA	15	TGTGCCAGCTCACCAACCGGACAGGGCCTAAGCGGCTACACCTTC	CASSPTGQGLSGYTF
TRBV5-8	TRBJ2-3	NA	NA	15	TGTGCCAGCAGCTTAGGAGTACTAAAATCAGATACGCAGTATTTT	CASSLGVLKSDTQYF
TRBV5-1	TRBJ2-5	NA	NA	13	TGCGCCAGCAGTTTGGGTTCTCAAGAGACCCAGTACTTC	CASSLGSQETQYF
TRBV5-1	TRBJ2-1	NA	NA	15	TGCGCCAGCAGCTTGGAGGCGGGGACGTACAATGAGCAGTTCTTC	CASSLEAGTYNEQFF
TRBV28	TRBJ1-1	NA	once	13	TGTGCCAGCAGTCCTCGGGTCGCCATAGAAGCTTTCTTT	CASSPRVAIEAFF